These 21 T cell receptor beta chains were all obtained from the same sample, sequenced in a study of cytomegalovirus exposure and HLA in healthy donors (dated by TCRdb to between 2016 and 2019). Library generation was performed with the immunoSEQ multiplex PCR assay. For the multiplex PCR, a mixture combining 60 forward primers for TCR Vbeta segments and 13 reverse primers for TCR Jbeta segments was used. Drawn from immuneACCESS, this table holds only the in-frame rearrangements with V and J called that TCRdb kept. Clones are partly lost; checked studies trace under half to an unresolved V gene and leave the rest unexplained. The sample table contains over 100,000 clones; only one count was recorded for 80% to 85% of them. Around 2.2% of the sample goes to the ten largest clones. Sequenced input: PBMCs. Every receptor here comes from a woman in her twenties or thirties in good health and CMV-seronegative.

This clone was counted a few times. The rearrangement joins TRBV19 to TRBJ2-4; D is perhaps TRBD2 (6 bases). The V end lost 8 bases, the J end lost 0 bases, and 20 bases lay between the germline ends. CDR3 size: 17 residues. CDR1 and CDR2 from the germline V gene are LNHDA and SQIVND (reference sequence). CDR3 bases: TGTGCCAGTCTCGGGAGTCGAGACCCCGTAGCCAAAAACATTCAGTACTTC. Its translation: CASLGSRDPVAKNIQYF.

V is TRBV11-2 and J is TRBJ2-7; D is undetermined. Between the trimmed V and J ends, which lost 2 bases and 0 bases, there was a span of 8 bases. This CDR3 comprises 14 residues. Germline values: CDR1 SGHAT, CDR2 FQNNGV. Here the CDR3 reads CASSLLALSYEQYF. The CDR3 DNA sequence: TGTGCCAGCAGCTTACTCGCACTCTCCTACGAGCAGTACTTC.

This chain links TRBV10-3 with TRBJ2-7; no clear D gene. In germline, CDR1 is ENHRY, CDR2 SYGVKD. V was trimmed by 4 bases and J by 4 bases, leaving 11 bases between them. The CDR3 spans 13 residues. CDR3 loop: CAISGGETYEQYF. CDR3 nucleotides: TGTGCCATCAGTGGAGGAGAAACTTACGAGCAGTACTTC.

The V gene is TRBV4-1, the J gene TRBJ1-4, with 7 bases identical to TRBD1. Trimming took 0 bases from V and 0 from J; bases not matched to a gene: 19. Germline CDR1 and CDR2: MGHRA and YSYEKL. The CDR3 totals 22 residues. DNA of the CDR3: TGCGCCAGCAGCCAAGATCGGCCCCTCGGCAGGGGGTTGAGTGCAACTAATGAAAAACTGTTTTTT. This encodes CASSQDRPLGRGLSATNEKLFF.

V and J are TRBV6-4 and TRBJ2-7; D may be TRBD2 (5 bases). V lost 6 bases and J 2 bases, leaving 11 bases between the germline ends. Germline V CDR1 and CDR2: MRHNA, SNTAGT. CDR3 length equals 13 residues. In DNA form, the CDR3 reads TGTGCCAGCAGCTACGGACTTACCTACGAGCAGTACTTC. This translates into CASSYGLTYEQYF.

This chain connects TRBV7-9 to TRBJ2-2, with 12 bases that match TRBD2. V lost 3 bases to trimming and J lost 7 bases; unmatched junction nucleotides: 15. The CDR3 runs 19 residues. The germline CDR1 and CDR2 sequences are SEHNR and FQNEAQ (reference sequence). The CDR3 region is CASSLTLAGGLLEVGELFF. The CDR3 DNA is TGTGCCAGCAGCTTGACACTAGCGGGAGGCCTACTTGAGGTCGGGGAGCTGTTTTTT.

The gene calls are TRBV7-6 and TRBJ1-1; D gene ambiguous. The length of the CDR3 is 13 residues. Germline V CDR1 and CDR2: SGHVS, FNYEAQ. V dropped 3 bases and J dropped 1 base, with 6 bases sitting between them. CDR3 DNA sequence: TGTGCCAGCAGCTTTGCCGGGAACACTGAAGCTTTCTTT. Translated: CASSFAGNTEAFF.

This chain links TRBV6-1 with TRBJ1-5, with 12 bases aligning to TRBD1. With 4 bases clipped from V and 3 bases from J, the junction kept 10 bases outside the gene matches. The V gene's germline CDR1 is MNHNS and CDR2 SASEGT. This CDR3 region has 18 residues. DNA of the CDR3: TGTGCCAGCAGTGTACCTGGGGGGACAGGGGGCTTCAATCAGCCCCAGCATTTT. As protein: CASSVPGGTGGFNQPQHF.

This chain links TRBV9 with TRBJ1-1; tentatively, D is TRBD1 (6 bases). V lost 4 bases, J lost 4 bases, and 14 bases lay in between. The length of the CDR3 is 14 residues. Looked up from germline, CDR1 is SGDLS and CDR2 is YYNGEE. CDR3 nucleotides: TGTGCCAGCAGCAAGGGGGGGCGGGGCACTGAAGCTTTCTTT. Translating it yields CASSKGGRGTEAFF. The complete variable domain, with remaining parts taken from reference TRBV9 and TRBJ1-1, reads DSGVTQTPKHLITATGQRVTLRCSPRSGDLSVYWYQQSLDQGLQFLIQYYNGEERAKGNILERFSAQQFPDLHSELNLSSLELGDSALYFCASSKGGRGTEAFFGQGTRLTVV.

The chain joins TRBV7-9 to TRBJ1-1, with unresolved D. Germline V CDR1 and CDR2: SEHNR, FQNEAQ (reference sequence). This CDR3 has 11 amino acids. Trimming pared 2 bases from V and 10 bases from J, leaving 8 bases between. The CDR3 region has the DNA TGTGCCAGCAGCTTAATGAACAGAGCTTTCTTT. It is translated as CASSLMNRAFF.

This chain joins TRBV7-2 and TRBJ2-3, with a possible D match to TRBD1 (5 bases). The CDR3 extends over 13 amino acids. Trimming pared 5 bases from V and 1 base from J, leaving 7 bases between. Per the germline V gene, CDR1 is SGHTA and CDR2 is FQGNSA. CDR3 region: CASSQGRTDTQYF. DNA for the CDR3: TGTGCCAGCAGCCAGGGTCGCACAGATACGCAGTATTTT.

This clone has just one count. This rearrangement joins TRBV7-3 to TRBJ2-1; possibly TRBD1 for D (6 bases). Germline CDR1 is SGHTA and CDR2 is FQGTGA. With 5 bases removed from V and 10 bases from J, the gap between germline ends came to 12 bases. This CDR3 is 12 amino acids long. This CDR3 reads CASSRRGTEQFF. The CDR3 coding sequence is TGTGCCAGCAGCCGAAGGGGGACAGAGCAGTTCTTC.

The V gene is TRBV6-1, the J gene TRBJ1-1; no definite D call. Germline CDR1 and CDR2: MNHNS and SASEGT. The V gene lost 10 bases and the J gene lost 1 base, with 16 bases spanning the gap. This CDR3 contains 14 residues. CDR3 amino acids: CATKWAGTNTEAFF. Written as DNA, the CDR3 is TGTGCCACCAAGTGGGCGGGTACGAACACTGAAGCTTTCTTT.

The V and J genes are TRBV6-6 and TRBJ2-5; D unresolved. The V end lost 2 bases, the J end lost 2 bases, and 9 bases lay between the germline ends. CDR1 and CDR2 (germline): MNHNY, SVGAGI (reference sequence). The CDR3 spans 14 residues. This CDR3 reads CASSYPSAQETQYF. As DNA, the CDR3 is TGTGCCAGCAGTTACCCCAGCGCACAAGAGACCCAGTACTTC.

The rearrangement links TRBV19 to TRBJ1-5, with D possibly matching TRBD1 (5 bases). CDR3 length equals 15 residues. CDR1 is LNHDA, CDR2 SQIVND, per germline (reference sequence). Trimming cost V 9 bases and J 0 bases, with 15 bases left between them. This CDR3 reads CASRAREHSNQPQHF. CDR3 sequence (DNA): TGTGCCAGCAGGGCCAGGGAACATAGCAATCAGCCCCAGCATTTT.

The genes are TRBV28 and TRBJ1-2; TRBD1 matches 7 bases. J lost 11 bases, V lost 4 bases, and 7 bases had no gene match. The CDR3 sequence is 12 residues long. Germline-derived CDR1 and CDR2 are MDHEN and SYDVKM. The CDR3 is CASSSTGVGYTF. CDR3 nucleotide sequence: TGTGCCAGCAGTTCCACAGGGGTGGGGTACACCTTC.

The chain has TRBV6-5 and TRBJ2-5; the D gene is possibly TRBD2 (6 bases). The CDR3 contains 14 residues. Trimming stripped 7 bases from V and 1 base from J, with 13 bases between. Germline-derived CDR1 and CDR2 are MNHEY and SVGAGI. CDR3 sequence (DNA): TGTGCCAGCAACAGCTTCGGGAGCCAAGAGACCCAGTACTTC. This translates into CASNSFGSQETQYF.

The chain links TRBV10-3 to TRBJ1-2; the match to TRBD1 covers 11 bases. CDR1 and CDR2 (germline): ENHRY, SYGVKD. Losses at the gene ends were 0 bases for V and 0 bases for J; bases not matched to a gene: 6. CDR3 length: 18 residues. CDR3: CAISESTGQGVPNYGYTF. Written as DNA, the CDR3 is TGTGCCATCAGTGAGTCGACGGGACAGGGGGTACCTAACTATGGCTACACCTTC.

In regard to this clone: At the DNA level, this CDR3 is encoded by other sequences in the same sample as well. V usage is TRBV19 and J usage is TRBJ1-2, with TRBD1 matching 9 bases. CDR3 length equals 14 residues. Germline CDR1 is LNHDA and CDR2 is SQIVND (reference sequence). The V gene end was trimmed by 4 bases and the J gene end by 4 bases; junction bases not matched to a gene: 4. The CDR3 loop is CASSTRQGGYGYTF. The CDR3 nucleotides are TGTGCCAGTAGTACCAGACAGGGGGGCTATGGCTACACCTTC. Filled out from reference TRBV19 and TRBJ1-2, the complete variable domain reads DGGITQSPKYLFRKEGQNVTLSCEQNLNHDAMYWYRQDPGQGLRLIYYSQIVNDFQKGDIAEGYSVSREKKESFPLTVTSAQKNPTAFYLCASSTRQGGYGYTFGSGTRLTVV.

This clone was counted a few times. This chain links TRBV27 with TRBJ2-3; TRBD2 matches 15 bases. Germline loops: CDR1 MNHEY, CDR2 SMNVEV (reference sequence). The ends lost 6 bases at V and 5 bases at J; junction bases unmatched: 6. This CDR3 contains 16 residues. The CDR3 is CASSLGLAGGGDTQYF. The CDR3 coding sequence is TGTGCCAGCAGCCTGGGACTAGCGGGAGGTGGAGATACGCAGTATTTT.

V gene TRBV18 combines with J gene TRBJ2-1, with 7 nucleotides matching TRBD1. Trimming at V came to 0 bases and at J to 9 bases, leaving 8 bases not matched to a gene. This CDR3 spans 15 amino acids. Germline lookup yields CDR1 KGHSH and CDR2 LQKENI. In DNA, the CDR3 is TGTGCCAGCTCACCACCTTCGCAGGGGGAAGGTGAGCAGTTCTTC. It yields the protein CASSPPSQGEGEQFF. The full variable domain, in which reference TRBV18 and TRBJ2-1 provide the parts outside the CDR3, is NAGVMQNPRHLVRRRGQEARLRCSPMKGHSHVYWYRQLPEEGLKFMVYLQKENIIDESGMPKERFSAEFPKEGPSILRIQQVVRGDSAAYFCASSPPSQGEGEQFFGPGTRLTVL.